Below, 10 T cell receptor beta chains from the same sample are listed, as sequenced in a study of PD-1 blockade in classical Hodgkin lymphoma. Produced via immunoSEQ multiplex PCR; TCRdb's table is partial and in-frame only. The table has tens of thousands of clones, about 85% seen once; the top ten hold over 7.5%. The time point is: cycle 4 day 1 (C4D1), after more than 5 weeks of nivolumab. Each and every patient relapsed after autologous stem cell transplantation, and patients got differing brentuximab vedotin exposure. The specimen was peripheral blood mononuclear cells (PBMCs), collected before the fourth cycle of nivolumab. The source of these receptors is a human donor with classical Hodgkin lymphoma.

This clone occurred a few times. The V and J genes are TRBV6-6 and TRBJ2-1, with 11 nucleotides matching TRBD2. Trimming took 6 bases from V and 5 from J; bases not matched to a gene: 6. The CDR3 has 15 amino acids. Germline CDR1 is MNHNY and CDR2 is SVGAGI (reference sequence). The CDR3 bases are TGTGCCAGCAGATTAGCGGGGGGGCGTGACAATGAGCAGTTCTTC. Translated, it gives CASRLAGGRDNEQFF.

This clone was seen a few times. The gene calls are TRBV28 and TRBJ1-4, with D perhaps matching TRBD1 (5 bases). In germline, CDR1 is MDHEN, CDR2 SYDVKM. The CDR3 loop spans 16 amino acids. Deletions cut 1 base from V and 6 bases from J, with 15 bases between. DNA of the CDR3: TGTGCCAGCAGTTTATCCGGGGGATCGTTAGATGAAAAACTGTTTTTT. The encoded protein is CASSLSGGSLDEKLFF.

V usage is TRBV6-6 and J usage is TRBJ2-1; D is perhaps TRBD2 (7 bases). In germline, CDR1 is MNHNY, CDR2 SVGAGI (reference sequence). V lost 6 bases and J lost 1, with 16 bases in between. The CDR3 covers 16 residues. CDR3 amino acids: CASSSPAGASYNEQFF. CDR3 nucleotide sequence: TGTGCCAGCAGCTCCCCCGCGGGGGCGTCCTACAATGAGCAGTTCTTC.

Here the CDR3 DNA reads TGCGCCAGCAGCATGGACGGAAGCTCTGGAAACACCATATATTTT. Translated, it gives CASSMDGSSGNTIYF. The V call is TRBV5-1, the J call TRBJ1-3; D gene ambiguous. Per the germline V gene, CDR1 is SGHRS and CDR2 is YFSETQ. The CDR3 is 15 amino acids. Trimming cost V 4 bases and J 0 bases, with 11 bases left between them.

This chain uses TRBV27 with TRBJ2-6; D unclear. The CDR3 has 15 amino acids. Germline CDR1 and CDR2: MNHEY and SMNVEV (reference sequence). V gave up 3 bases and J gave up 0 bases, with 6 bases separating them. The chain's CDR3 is CASSLETSGANVLTF. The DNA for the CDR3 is TGTGCCAGCAGTTTGGAGACCTCTGGGGCCAACGTCCTGACTTTC.

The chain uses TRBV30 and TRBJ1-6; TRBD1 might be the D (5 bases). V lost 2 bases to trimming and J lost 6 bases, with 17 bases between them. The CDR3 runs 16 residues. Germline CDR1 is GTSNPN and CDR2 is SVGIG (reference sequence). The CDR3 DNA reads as TGTGCCTGGAGTAAAGGGGAATCAGGCTTTAATTCACCCCTCCACTTT. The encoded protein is CAWSKGESGFNSPLHF.

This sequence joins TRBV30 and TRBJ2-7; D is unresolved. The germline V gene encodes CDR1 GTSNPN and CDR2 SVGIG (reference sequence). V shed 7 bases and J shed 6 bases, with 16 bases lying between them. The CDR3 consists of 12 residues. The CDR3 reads CASADGSGEQYF. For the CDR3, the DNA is TGTGCCTCGGCTGACGGGTCGGGCGAGCAGTACTTC.

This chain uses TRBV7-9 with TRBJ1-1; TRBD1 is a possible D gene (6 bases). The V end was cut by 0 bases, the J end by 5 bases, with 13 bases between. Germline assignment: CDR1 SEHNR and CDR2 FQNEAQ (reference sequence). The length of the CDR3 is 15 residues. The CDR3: CASSLAGGAGTEAFF. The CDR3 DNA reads TGTGCCAGCAGCTTAGCGGGGGGCGCCGGGACTGAAGCTTTCTTT.

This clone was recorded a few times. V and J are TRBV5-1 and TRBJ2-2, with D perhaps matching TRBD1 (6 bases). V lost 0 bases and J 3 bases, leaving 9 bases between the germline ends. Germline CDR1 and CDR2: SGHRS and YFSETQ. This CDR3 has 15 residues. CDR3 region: CASSLDGQYTGELFF. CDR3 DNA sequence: TGCGCCAGCAGCTTGGACGGACAGTACACCGGGGAGCTGTTTTTT.

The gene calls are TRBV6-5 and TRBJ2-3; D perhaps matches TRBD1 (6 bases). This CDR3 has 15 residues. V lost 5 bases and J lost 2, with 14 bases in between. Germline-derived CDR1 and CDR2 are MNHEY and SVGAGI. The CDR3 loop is CASSAQTGPTDTQYF. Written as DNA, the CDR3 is TGTGCCAGCAGTGCCCAGACAGGACCCACAGATACGCAGTATTTT.